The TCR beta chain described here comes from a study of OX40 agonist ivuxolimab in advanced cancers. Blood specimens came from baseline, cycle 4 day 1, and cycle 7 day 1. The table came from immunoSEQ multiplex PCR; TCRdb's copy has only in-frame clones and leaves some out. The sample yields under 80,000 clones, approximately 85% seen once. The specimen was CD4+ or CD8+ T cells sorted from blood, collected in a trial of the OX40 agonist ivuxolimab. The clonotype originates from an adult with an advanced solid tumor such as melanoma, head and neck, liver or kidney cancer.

The CDR3 sequence is CASSPWGQHYEQYF. The DNA of the CDR3 is TGTGCCAGCTCACCCTGGGGACAGCACTACGAGCAGTACTTC. This chain uses TRBV18 with TRBJ2-7, with 7 positions matching TRBD1. V trimming: 3 bases; J trimming: 3 bases; junction bases outside the gene matches: 5. Germline V gene sequence: CDR1 KGHSH, CDR2 LQKENI. The CDR3 length is 14 residues.